Below are 2 T cell receptor beta chains sequenced from a single sample in a study of Ad26.COV2.S vaccination and SARS-CoV-2 variants. Specified treatment: over 15 received Ad26.COV2.S at low or high dose, single or two shots; several received placebo; per-sample allocation not given. Sampling was done on day 63 after the first vaccine or placebo injection. Sequencing was performed with immunoSEQ multiplex PCR; in TCRdb, only in-frame clones are kept and a portion is missing. This sample has around 300,000 clones; about 86% occur once, and the top ten carry about 10%. The sequencing here drew on peripheral blood, taken in a trial of Ad26.COV2.S vaccine versus placebo. Source of these receptors: a person between 18 and 60 years old who received the Ad26.COV2.S COVID-19 vaccine or a placebo.

This sequence joins TRBV10-3 and TRBJ1-6; 7 bases agree with TRBD1. Germline V CDR1 and CDR2: ENHRY, SYGVKD. The CDR3 covers 14 residues. The V gene end was trimmed by 5 bases and the J gene end by 7 bases; junction bases not matched to a gene: 5. The CDR3 DNA reads TGTGCCATCAGTCCGCCGGGACAGAATTCACCCCTCCACTTT. This sequence encodes CAISPPGQNSPLHF.

The V gene is TRBV27, the J gene TRBJ1-6; D may be TRBD1 (5 bases). CDR3 size: 14 residues. Trimming stripped 5 bases from V and 7 bases from J, with 12 bases between. CDR1 MNHEY and CDR2 SMNVEV come from the germline V gene (reference sequence). The CDR3 protein is CASSRSGWNSPLHF. The CDR3 DNA sequence: TGTGCCAGCAGTCGGTCAGGGTGGAATTCACCCCTCCACTTT.